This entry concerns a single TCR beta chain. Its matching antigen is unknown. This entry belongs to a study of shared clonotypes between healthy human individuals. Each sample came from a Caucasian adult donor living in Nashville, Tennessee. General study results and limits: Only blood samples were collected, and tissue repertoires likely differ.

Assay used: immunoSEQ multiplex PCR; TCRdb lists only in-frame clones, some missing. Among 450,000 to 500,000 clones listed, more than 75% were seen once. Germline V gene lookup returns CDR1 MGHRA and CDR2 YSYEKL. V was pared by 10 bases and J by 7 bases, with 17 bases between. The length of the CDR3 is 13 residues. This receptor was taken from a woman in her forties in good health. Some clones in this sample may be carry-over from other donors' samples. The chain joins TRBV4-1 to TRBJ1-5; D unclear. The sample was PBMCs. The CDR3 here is CAIATRVGQPQHF. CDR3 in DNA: TGCGCCATCGCCACAAGGGTCGGCCAGCCCCAGCATTTT.